Sequencing of this T cell receptor beta chain was carried out in a study of spatial heterogeneity in lung cancer. Time point specified: sample taken at primary tumor resection. A single record per CDR3 protein comes from TCRdb applying MiXCR to the 5' RACE reads. The sample carries some 37,000 distinct CDR3 sequences, under 8% recorded once. The sequence derives from a female donor with early-stage non-small cell lung cancer. This specimen consisted of PBMCs, obtained at surgery.

DNA of the CDR3: TGTGCCACCAGCAGAGGCCCTAGCGGGAGCTACGAGCAGTACTTC. Protein product: CATSRGPSGSYEQYF. The chain recombines TRBV15 with TRBJ2-7; the match to TRBD2 covers 10 bases. The CDR3 extends over 15 amino acids. The trim removed 1 base at V and 3 bases at J, leaving 3 bases unmatched. Germline loops: CDR1 LNHNV, CDR2 YYDKDF (reference sequence).